The clone carrying this T cell receptor (beta chain) showed up just a few times. The source of the sample is a study of blood T cell repertoires in COVID-19. The overall study: From T cells, B-cell-depleted T cells, or PBMCs came the material, which was cDNA or gDNA.

Sequencing was performed with immunoSEQ multiplex PCR; in TCRdb, only in-frame clones are kept and a portion is missing. The table includes tens of thousands of clones, approximately 80% detected once. Trimming stripped 6 bases from V and 5 bases from J, with 14 bases between. The CDR3 runs to 14 residues. Germline CDR1 reads MDHEN; CDR2 reads SYDVKM. This rearrangement joins TRBV28 to TRBJ1-5; TRBD1 is a possible D gene (6 bases). The sequenced material came from peripheral blood. The sequence derives from a man aged 50 or older with active COVID-19. CDR3 sequence: CASRGTGNHQPQHF. CDR3 DNA sequence: TGTGCCAGCAGGGGTACAGGGAACCATCAGCCCCAGCATTTT.